This T cell receptor beta chain came from a study of graft-versus-host responses after intestinal transplantation. Study information: The study gave all recipients anti-thymocyte globulin induction, then tacrolimus and steroids for about 3 years. Broader study findings: Within the allografts of patients who had graft-donor T cell macrochimerism, graft-versus-host to host-versus-graft clonal ratios were high. GvH clones surfaced in recipient marrow, some emerging earlier in ileum or blood.

Per germline, CDR1 SGHKS and CDR2 YYEKEE (reference sequence). This CDR3 comprises 14 residues. The V segment lost 6 bases and the J segment 5 bases; nucleotides outside the gene matches: 5. Concerning this clone itself: What it binds is unknown.

The data were produced by immunoSEQ multiplex PCR, yet TCRdb's version contains in-frame clones alone and is incomplete. The sample has some 40,000 clones, about 92% seen once. This material consisted of PBMCs, taken approximately 100 weeks after intestinal transplantation. The chain combines TRBV5-5 with TRBJ2-2; 9 nucleotides line up with TRBD1. This sequence originates from a human patient who received an intestinal transplant, so some T cells may come from the graft donor. CDR3 region: CASTRDRVTGELFF. The CDR3, as DNA: TGTGCCAGCACAAGGGACAGGGTTACCGGGGAGCTGTTTTTT.